This TCR beta chain was retrieved from a study of a mutant IDH1 vaccine in newly diagnosed glioma. Across the whole study: Patients were started on vaccination 4-6 weeks after radiotherapy alone, or with temozolomide cycles. Study results and caveats: A vaccine-induced immune response developed in 90% to 95% of the patients.

This sample's time point: week 35, safety follow-up. Topical imiquimod accompanied each vaccine dose, which consisted of 300 ug of mutant IDH1 20-mer peptide. Concerning this clone itself: Its specificity is unknown.

Clones were sequenced by immunoSEQ multiplex PCR, and TCRdb holds only the in-frame ones, with some missing. The table has around 32,000 clones, around 80% seen once. This sequence was found in a man aged 35-49 years with glioma. Some clones in this sample may be carry-over from other donors' samples. Source: PBMCs, taken from a glioma patient whose treatment included an IDH1 peptide vaccine.

CDR3 DNA: TGTGCCAGCAGCGTACTAGCGGGGGGAGCAGATACGCAGTATTTT. It translates to CASSVLAGGADTQYF. The genes are TRBV9 and TRBJ2-3; 11 bases match TRBD2. The J segment lost 4 bases and the V segment lost 1 base, leaving 2 bases of the junction unmatched. CDR1 SGDLS and CDR2 YYNGEE come from the germline V gene. CDR3 length: 15 amino acids. Full variable domain (rest looked up from reference TRBV9 and TRBJ2-3): DSGVTQTPKHLITATGQRVTLRCSPRSGDLSVYWYQQSLDQGLQFLIQYYNGEERAKGNILERFSAQQFPDLHSELNLSSLELGDSALYFCASSVLAGGADTQYFGPGTRLTVL.